These 23 T cell receptor beta chains were sequenced from one sample in a study of technical replicates of blood from several donors. Generated by immunoSEQ multiplex PCR, the TCRdb table keeps only in-frame clones and is missing some. The table has about 79,000 clones, 90% to 95% seen once; the top ten hold about 0.25%. The specimen was T cells isolated from PBMCs. The source is a human donor in good health.

The DNA for the CDR3 is TGTGCCATCAGGTTAGCGGGAGAAAGCGCTGAGCAGTTCTTC. It yields the protein CAIRLAGESAEQFF. The chain links TRBV10-3 to TRBJ2-1; 9 bases map to TRBD2. Trimming took 6 bases from V and 9 from J; bases not matched to a gene: 9. CDR1 and CDR2 from the germline V gene are ENHRY and SYGVKD. This CDR3 contains 14 residues.

Written as DNA, the CDR3 is TGTGCCAGTAGTATTCTCGGGACAGGTATCAATGAGCAGTTCTTC. Protein sequence: CASSILGTGINEQFF. J is TRBJ2-1 and V is TRBV19; 8 bases are shared with TRBD1. The CDR3 consists of 15 residues. The V gene's germline CDR1 is LNHDA and CDR2 SQIVND (reference sequence). The ends lost 3 bases at V and 6 bases at J; junction bases unmatched: 7.

The sample holds one count of this clone. At one end the junction does not follow the germline gene, possibly because of a read error. The chain has TRBV9 and TRBJ2-1; 9 nucleotides align to TRBD2. Germline V gene sequence: CDR1 SGDLS, CDR2 YYNGEE. The CDR3 contains 13 residues. The CDR3 sequence is CASSGGTPDEQFF. In DNA form, the CDR3 reads TGTGCCAGTAGCGGGGGCACTCCGGATGAGCAGTTCTTC.

V and J are TRBV4-1 and TRBJ1-5, with a tentative D call TRBD1 (5 bases). Looked up from germline, CDR1 is MGHRA and CDR2 is YSYEKL. The CDR3 is 16 residues long. The ends were cut back, 0 bases at V and 2 bases at J, with 11 bases in the middle. The CDR3 nucleotides are TGCGCCAGCAGCCAAGAGATTGGGGCCGGCAATCAGCCCCAGCATTTT. This translates into CASSQEIGAGNQPQHF.

The chain combines TRBV28 with TRBJ2-7, with TRBD1 matching 8 bases. V gave up 5 bases and J gave up 5 bases; unmatched junction bases: 8. CDR3 length: 14 residues. Germline lookup yields CDR1 MDHEN and CDR2 SYDVKM. The chain's CDR3 is CASSLQGQVNEQYF. The CDR3 bases are TGTGCCAGCAGTCTCCAGGGACAGGTAAACGAGCAGTACTTC.

The chain joins TRBV7-3 to TRBJ2-3; 14 bases agree with TRBD2. The germline CDR1 and CDR2 sequences are SGHTA and FQGTGA. Trimming took 5 bases from V and 4 from J; bases not matched to a gene: 20. CDR3 size: 21 residues. CDR3 sequence reads: CASSQRLARLAGGLIPDTQYF. CDR3 nucleotide sequence: TGTGCCAGCAGCCAGCGGCTTGCTCGACTAGCGGGGGGGCTAATCCCAGATACGCAGTATTTT.

The sample holds one count of this clone. The V gene is TRBV6-5, the J gene TRBJ2-2; no reliable D call. This CDR3 is 12 amino acids long. V was shortened by 8 bases and J by 2 bases, with 6 bases between the two germline ends. Germline lookup yields CDR1 MNHEY and CDR2 SVGAGI. The CDR3 sequence is CASLSNTGELFF. CDR3 bases: TGTGCCAGCCTTTCTAACACCGGGGAGCTGTTTTTT.

This chain joins TRBV5-1 and TRBJ1-1; tentatively, D is TRBD1 (5 bases). The CDR3 is 15 amino acids. Trimming removed 4 bases from V and 4 bases from J, with 17 bases in between. The germline V gene encodes CDR1 SGHRS and CDR2 YFSETQ. As DNA, the CDR3 is TGCGCCAGCAGCCTGGGGGGGGAGACCAGCACTGAAGCTTTCTTT. Its protein product is CASSLGGETSTEAFF.

The chain is built from TRBV11-2 and TRBJ2-7, with 7 bases fitting TRBD1. The V segment lost 1 base and the J segment 2 bases; nucleotides outside the gene matches: 5. Germline loops: CDR1 SGHAT, CDR2 FQNNGV. The CDR3 has 15 residues. CDR3 sequence reads: CASSLASRGTYEQYF. CDR3 coding DNA: TGTGCCAGCAGCTTAGCGAGCAGGGGGACCTACGAGCAGTACTTC.

The chain joins TRBV2 to TRBJ2-5; tentatively, D is TRBD1 (6 bases). CDR3 length: 14 residues. The V gene lost 4 bases and the J gene lost 4 bases, with 13 bases spanning the gap. Germline V gives CDR1 SNHLY, CDR2 FYNNEI. The CDR3 DNA is TGTGCCAGCAGTGTAGGGGGTAACGGAGAGACCCAGTACTTC. Its protein product is CASSVGGNGETQYF. Drawing the rest from reference TRBV2 and TRBJ2-5, the complete variable domain is EPEVTQTPSHQVTQMGQEVILRCVPISNHLYFYWYRQILGQKVEFLVSFYNNEISEKSEIFDDQFSVERPDGSNFTLKIRSTKLEDSAMYFCASSVGGNGETQYFGPGTRLLVL.

V usage is TRBV19 and J usage is TRBJ2-1, with D possibly matching TRBD1 (6 bases). V was clipped by 4 bases and J by 0 bases, with 13 bases between them. This CDR3 has 16 residues. CDR1 is LNHDA and CDR2 is SQIVND in the germline V gene (reference sequence). CDR3 nucleotide sequence: TGTGCCAGTAGTAGGACAGACCGGAGCTCCTACAATGAGCAGTTCTTC. Protein: CASSRTDRSSYNEQFF.

The chain is built from TRBV7-9 and TRBJ2-7; D ambiguous. V lost 2 bases to trimming and J lost 5 bases, with 10 bases between them. The length of the CDR3 is 13 residues. Germline values: CDR1 SEHNR, CDR2 FQNEAQ (reference sequence). CDR3: CASSLPPLHEQYF. CDR3 DNA sequence: TGTGCCAGCAGCTTACCCCCACTACACGAGCAGTACTTC.

This rearrangement joins TRBV28 to TRBJ2-3; 8 nucleotides line up with TRBD2. The CDR3 consists of 16 residues. V shed 2 bases and J 5 bases; nucleotides not matched to a gene: 9. Germline assignment: CDR1 MDHEN and CDR2 SYDVKM. The DNA for the CDR3 is TGTGCCAGCAGTTTACGGGAGGGCCGAGCGGTAGATACGCAGTATTTT. It codes for CASSLREGRAVDTQYF.

In DNA, the CDR3 is TGTGCCAGCAGTTTAGGGCAGAACACCGGGGAGCTGTTTTTT. This sequence encodes CASSLGQNTGELFF. The J gene is TRBJ2-2, the V gene TRBV28; no firm D call. The CDR3 sequence is 14 residues long. Germline CDR1 MDHEN, CDR2 SYDVKM. The V gene lost 2 bases and the J gene lost 1 base, with 5 bases spanning the gap. The variable domain in full, completed from reference TRBV28 and TRBJ2-2, reads DVKVTQSSRYLVKRTGEKVFLECVQDMDHENMFWYRQDPGLGLRLIYFSYDVKMKEKGDIPEGYSVSREKKERFSLILESASTNQTSMYLCASSLGQNTGELFFGEGSRLTVL.

The chain has TRBV4-1 and TRBJ1-1; perhaps TRBD1 as D (6 bases). Germline V CDR1 and CDR2: MGHRA, YSYEKL. V was shortened by 0 bases and J by 6 bases, with 14 bases between the two germline ends. The CDR3 has 15 amino acids. The CDR3 nucleotides read TGCGCCAGCAGCCAAGATGGGGGGGCGGGGGCTGAAGCTTTCTTT. Its protein product is CASSQDGGAGAEAFF.

The chain joins TRBV21-1 to TRBJ2-7; the DNA was not used to check the table's D call, TRBD1. TRBV21-1 is labeled a pseudogene. This CDR3 is 15 amino acids long. In nucleotides, the CDR3 is TGTGCCAGCGGGACAGGGTCGACTCCGCAGGGGGAGCAGTACTTC. Translating it yields CASGTGSTPQGEQYF.

The chain links TRBV27 to TRBJ2-5; D is uncertain. This CDR3 has 13 residues. The V end was cut by 5 bases, the J end by 5 bases, with 12 bases between. Germline V gene lookup returns CDR1 MNHEY and CDR2 SMNVEV (reference sequence). The CDR3 DNA reads as TGTGCCAGCAGTCCTTGGCCGAGGGAGACCCAGTACTTC. Translating it yields CASSPWPRETQYF.

The chain is built from TRBV18 and TRBJ1-3; no firm D call. Per the germline V gene, CDR1 is KGHSH and CDR2 is LQKENI. V gave up 3 bases and J gave up 3 bases, with 9 bases separating them. The CDR3 loop spans 14 amino acids. This CDR3 reads CASSPRGDGNTIYF. Written as DNA, the CDR3 is TGTGCCAGCTCACCTCGGGGAGATGGAAACACCATATATTTT.

J is TRBJ2-2 and V is TRBV6-4; 8 bases agree with TRBD1. CDR3 length: 14 amino acids. J gave up 3 bases and V 8 bases, and 5 bases lay outside the gene matches. Germline CDR1 MRHNA, CDR2 SNTAGT. CDR3 coding DNA: TGTGCCAGCCGACCGACAGGGGACACCGGGGAGCTGTTTTTT. This encodes CASRPTGDTGELFF.

The sample holds one count of this clone. V usage is TRBV9 and J usage is TRBJ2-1; no firm D call. The CDR3 covers 16 residues. With 3 bases removed from V and 0 bases from J, the gap between germline ends came to 13 bases. CDR1 and CDR2 from the germline V gene are SGDLS and YYNGEE. The chain's CDR3 is CASSETSYSSYNEQFF. The CDR3, as DNA: TGTGCCAGCAGCGAGACAAGTTATAGCTCCTACAATGAGCAGTTCTTC. Together with reference TRBV9 and TRBJ2-1, the CDR3 gives the full variable domain: DSGVTQTPKHLITATGQRVTLRCSPRSGDLSVYWYQQSLDQGLQFLIQYYNGEERAKGNILERFSAQQFPDLHSELNLSSLELGDSALYFCASSETSYSSYNEQFFGPGTRLTVL.

This chain links TRBV27 with TRBJ2-7; 8 bases are shared with TRBD2. The junction had 15 bases not matched to a gene; V was cut back by 2 bases and J by 3 bases. CDR3 length: 18 amino acids. Germline lookup yields CDR1 MNHEY and CDR2 SMNVEV (reference sequence). This chain's CDR3 is CASSLTIGGEVDIYEQYF. Here the CDR3 DNA reads TGTGCCAGCAGTTTAACCATCGGGGGGGAGGTCGATATCTACGAGCAGTACTTC.

For the CDR3, the DNA is TGTGCCAGTAGTATCATCTGGGACAGGACGAATCAGCCCCAGCATTTT. Its translation is CASSIIWDRTNQPQHF. The chain recombines TRBV19 with TRBJ1-5, with 8 bases fitting TRBD1. Germline trimming cut 3 bases from V and 4 bases from J; bases unmatched to any gene: 8. The CDR3 has 16 residues. The germline V gene has CDR1 LNHDA and CDR2 SQIVND (reference sequence).

The rearrangement uses TRBV5-8 and TRBJ1-4; possible D gene TRBD1, 6 bases. Germline CDR1 is SGHTS and CDR2 is YDEGEE. This CDR3 spans 15 amino acids. Trimming took 0 bases from V and 8 from J, leaving 14 bases between them. The CDR3 nucleotides are TGTGCCAGCAGCTTGGAAGGGGGATTTGGGGAAAAACTGTTTTTT. Translating gives CASSLEGGFGEKLFF.